This TCR beta chain came from a study of PD-1 blockade in classical Hodgkin lymphoma. Notes on the study in general: When set against healthy donors, newly diagnosed patients were reported to show lower baseline TCR diversity. For complete responders, baseline diversity was comparable to that of newly diagnosed patients. Nivolumab initiated under 1 year post-ASCT led to patient exclusion.

Notes on this clone: The target antigen is unknown.

The sample's time point: cycle 4 day 1 (C4D1), after five to seven weeks of nivolumab. No patient escaped relapse after autologous stem cell transplantation, and brentuximab vedotin exposure varied. After thawing, PBMCs were subjected to magnetic negative selection to isolate CD8+ T cells. The CDR3 covers 16 residues. Germline values: CDR1 MNHEY, CDR2 SVGAGI. V was pared by 0 bases and J by 0 bases, with 9 bases between. TCRdb's table, derived via immunoSEQ multiplex PCR, lists solely in-frame clones and lacks some. The data show around 2,600 clones, under 65% seen once. Sequencing was performed on CD8+ T cells from blood, taken before the fourth cycle of nivolumab. This TCR was recovered from a human donor with classical Hodgkin lymphoma. The rearrangement joins TRBV6-5 to TRBJ1-5; D gene ambiguous. The CDR3 DNA sequence: TGTGCCAGCAGTTACTCGGCAGAAATTAGCAATCAGCCCCAGCATTTT. It codes for CASSYSAEISNQPQHF.